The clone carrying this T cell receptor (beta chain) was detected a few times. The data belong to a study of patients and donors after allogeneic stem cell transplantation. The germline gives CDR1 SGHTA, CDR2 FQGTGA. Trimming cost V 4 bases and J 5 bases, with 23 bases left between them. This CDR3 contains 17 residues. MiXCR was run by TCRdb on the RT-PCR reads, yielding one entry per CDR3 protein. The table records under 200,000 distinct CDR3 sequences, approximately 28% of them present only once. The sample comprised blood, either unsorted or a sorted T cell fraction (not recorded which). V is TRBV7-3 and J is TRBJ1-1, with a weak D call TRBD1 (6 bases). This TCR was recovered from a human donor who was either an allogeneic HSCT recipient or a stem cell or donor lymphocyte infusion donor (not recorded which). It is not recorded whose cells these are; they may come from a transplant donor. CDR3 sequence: CASSSAGSGEPQTEAFF. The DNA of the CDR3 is TGTGCCAGCAGCTCGGCCGGTTCAGGGGAACCACAGACTGAAGCTTTCTTT. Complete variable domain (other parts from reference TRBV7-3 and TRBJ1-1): GAGVSQTPSNKVTEKGKYVELRCDPISGHTALYWYRQSLGQGPEFLIYFQGTGAADDSGLPNDRFFAVRPEGSVSTLKIQRTERGDSAVYLCASSSAGSGEPQTEAFFGQGTRLTVV.